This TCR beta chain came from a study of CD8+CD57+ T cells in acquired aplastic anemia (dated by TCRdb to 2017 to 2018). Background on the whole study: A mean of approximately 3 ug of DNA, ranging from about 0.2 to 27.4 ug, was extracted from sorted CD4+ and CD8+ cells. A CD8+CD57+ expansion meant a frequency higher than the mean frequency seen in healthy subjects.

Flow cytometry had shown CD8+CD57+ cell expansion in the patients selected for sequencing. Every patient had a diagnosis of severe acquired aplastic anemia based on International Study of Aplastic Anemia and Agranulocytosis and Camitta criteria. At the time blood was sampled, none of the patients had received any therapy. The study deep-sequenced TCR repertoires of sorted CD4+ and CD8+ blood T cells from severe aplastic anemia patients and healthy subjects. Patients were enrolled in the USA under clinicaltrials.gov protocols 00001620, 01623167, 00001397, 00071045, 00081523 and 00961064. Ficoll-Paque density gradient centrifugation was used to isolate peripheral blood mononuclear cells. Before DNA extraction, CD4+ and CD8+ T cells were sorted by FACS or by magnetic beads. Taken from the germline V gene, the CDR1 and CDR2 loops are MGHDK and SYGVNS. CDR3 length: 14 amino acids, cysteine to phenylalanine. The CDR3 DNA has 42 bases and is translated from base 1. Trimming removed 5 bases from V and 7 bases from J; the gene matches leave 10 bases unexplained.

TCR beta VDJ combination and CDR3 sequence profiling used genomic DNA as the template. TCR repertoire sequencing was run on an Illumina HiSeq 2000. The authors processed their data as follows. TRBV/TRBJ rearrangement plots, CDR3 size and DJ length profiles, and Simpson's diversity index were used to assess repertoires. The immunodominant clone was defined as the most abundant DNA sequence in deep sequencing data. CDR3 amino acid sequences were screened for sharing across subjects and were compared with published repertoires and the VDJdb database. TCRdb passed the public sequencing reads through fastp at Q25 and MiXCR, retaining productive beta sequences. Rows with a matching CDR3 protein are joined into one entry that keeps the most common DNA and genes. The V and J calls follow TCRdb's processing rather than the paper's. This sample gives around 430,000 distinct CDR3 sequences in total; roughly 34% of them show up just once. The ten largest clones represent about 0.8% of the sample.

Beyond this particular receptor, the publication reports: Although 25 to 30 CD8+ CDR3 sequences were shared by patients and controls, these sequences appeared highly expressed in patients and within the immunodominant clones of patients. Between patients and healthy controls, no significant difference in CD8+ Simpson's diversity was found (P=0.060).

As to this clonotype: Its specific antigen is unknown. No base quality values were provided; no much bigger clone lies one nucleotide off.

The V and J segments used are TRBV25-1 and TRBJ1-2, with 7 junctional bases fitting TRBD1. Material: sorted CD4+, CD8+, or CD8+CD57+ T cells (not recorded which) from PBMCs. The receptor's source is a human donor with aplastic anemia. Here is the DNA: TGTGCCAGCAGTCCCCCAGGAGGGGGCGGTGGCTACACCTTC. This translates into CASSPPGGGGGYTF.